Following are 4 T cell receptor beta chains from one sample sequenced in a study of blood T cells in healthy people across ages. The use of a sample-barcoded 5' primer and a J-beta primer mix characterized a second PCR of 7 to 11 cycles. MiXCR, applied by TCRdb to the 5' RACE reads, yields one record per CDR3 protein. The repertoire consists of about a million distinct CDR3 sequences, with roughly 47% occurring once and the leading ten covering about a fifth. Sequencing was done on a sample of blood. These receptor sequences come from a woman aged 55 to 70 in good health.

The J gene is TRBJ2-7, the V gene TRBV7-6; D tentatively reads TRBD1 or TRBD2 (5 bases each). The V gene lost 0 bases and the J gene lost 6 bases, with 12 bases spanning the gap. The germline gives CDR1 SGHVS, CDR2 FNYEAQ. The CDR3 is 14 residues long. The CDR3 DNA reads TGTGCCAGCAGCTTAGCGGGACCGGCGGCCGAGCAGTACTTC. Translation: CASSLAGPAAEQYF.

CDR3 region: CASRPQGAIQIGNTEAFF. The CDR3 nucleotides read TGTGCCAGCAGACCCCAGGGGGCCATCCAGATTGGAAACACTGAAGCTTTCTTT. This chain connects TRBV6-1 to TRBJ1-1; 8 nucleotides line up with TRBD1. The CDR3 contains 18 residues. V shed 6 bases, J shed 2 bases, and the junction held 17 bases outside the gene matches. Germline CDR1 MNHNS, CDR2 SASEGT.

This sequence joins TRBV18 and TRBJ2-7, with 7 nucleotides matching TRBD2. V lost 3 bases, J lost 4 bases, and 3 bases stayed unmatched. The CDR3 contains 13 residues. Germline CDR1 KGHSH, CDR2 LQKENI. CDR3 coding DNA: TGTGCCAGCTCACCTGCTAGCGGATACGAGCAGTACTTC. It translates to CASSPASGYEQYF.

In DNA, the CDR3 is TGTGCCAGCAGCTTCCACCGGGCCGACCATGAGCAGTTCTTC. Its protein product is CASSFHRADHEQFF. The genes are TRBV7-9 and TRBJ2-1; the D is unclear. CDR3 length equals 14 residues. The germline CDR1 and CDR2 sequences are SEHNR and FQNEAQ (reference sequence). Trimming cost V 3 bases and J 8 bases, with 14 bases left between them.